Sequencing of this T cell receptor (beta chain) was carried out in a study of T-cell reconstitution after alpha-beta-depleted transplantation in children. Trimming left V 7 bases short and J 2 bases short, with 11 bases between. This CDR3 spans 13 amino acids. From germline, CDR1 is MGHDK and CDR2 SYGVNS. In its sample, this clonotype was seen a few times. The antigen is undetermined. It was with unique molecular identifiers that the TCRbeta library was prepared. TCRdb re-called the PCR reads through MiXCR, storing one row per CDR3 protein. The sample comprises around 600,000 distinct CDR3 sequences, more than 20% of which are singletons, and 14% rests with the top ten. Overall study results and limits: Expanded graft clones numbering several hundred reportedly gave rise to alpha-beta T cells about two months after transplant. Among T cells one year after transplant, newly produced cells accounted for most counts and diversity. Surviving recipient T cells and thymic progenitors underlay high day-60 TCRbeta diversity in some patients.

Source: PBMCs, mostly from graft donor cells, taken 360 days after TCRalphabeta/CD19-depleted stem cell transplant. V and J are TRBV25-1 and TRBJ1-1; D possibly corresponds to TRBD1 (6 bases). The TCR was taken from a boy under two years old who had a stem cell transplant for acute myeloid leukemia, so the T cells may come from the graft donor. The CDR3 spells CASTRTDNTEAFF. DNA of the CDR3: TGTGCCAGCACCCGGACAGATAACACTGAAGCTTTCTTT. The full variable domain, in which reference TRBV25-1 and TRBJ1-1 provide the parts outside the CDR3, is EADIYQTPRYLVIGTGKKITLECSQTMGHDKMYWYQQDPGMELHLIHYSYGVNSTEKGDLSSESTVSRIRTEHFPLTLESARPSHTSQYLCASTRTDNTEAFFGQGTRLTVV.